The T cell receptor beta chain described here comes from a study of CD8 T cells in Susac syndrome. This CDR3 has 13 amino acids. CDR1 and CDR2 (germline): SQVTM, ANQGSEA. Trimming stripped 7 bases from V and 0 bases from J, with 12 bases between. Reverse transcription of 0.5 to 1 ug RNA was carried out with random hexamers. TCRdb independently ran MiXCR on the immunoSEQ multiplex PCR reads; one entry per CDR3 protein. The sample lists 250,000 or so distinct CDR3 sequences, approximately 92% occurring once. The source material was CD4+ T cells from PBMCs. This TCR was recovered from a human donor with multiple sclerosis. The chain links TRBV29-1 to TRBJ1-1; D perhaps matches TRBD1 (6 bases). The DNA of the CDR3 is TGCAGCGCTCATGGACAGCTGAACACTGAAGCTTTCTTT. Encoded protein: CSAHGQLNTEAFF.